One sample yielded the 16 T cell receptor beta chains listed below, sequenced in a study of cytomegalovirus exposure and HLA in healthy donors. 13 Jbeta primers and 60 Vbeta primers were used for the PCR. Profiling relied on immunoSEQ multiplex PCR, and the TCRdb table lists in-frame clones only, not all of them. This table holds 150,000 to 200,000 clones, approximately 80% found once. Sample: PBMCs. The receptors stem from a boy aged 2 to 10 in good health and CMV-seronegative.

V and J are TRBV2 and TRBJ2-7, with a possible D match to TRBD1 (6 bases). The germline V and J ends were trimmed by 7 bases and 3 bases, with 16 bases remaining between them. This CDR3 is built from 14 residues. Germline CDR1 is SNHLY and CDR2 is FYNNEI. DNA for the CDR3: TGTGCCAGCAAGGTCTCGGACAGAAACTACGAGCAGTACGTC. It yields the protein CASKVSDRNYEQYV.

This clone was seen more than once but under ten times. The V gene is TRBV2, the J gene TRBJ1-1, with no clear D. V lost 7 bases and J 5 bases, leaving 14 bases between the germline ends. The CDR3 is 13 residues long. The germline gives CDR1 SNHLY, CDR2 FYNNEI. The CDR3 sequence: CASKGGSGTEAFF. The DNA for the CDR3 is TGTGCCAGCAAGGGAGGGAGTGGTACTGAAGCTTTCTTT.

The J gene is TRBJ2-7, the V gene TRBV5-6, with a tentative D call TRBD2 (5 bases). The germline V gene has CDR1 SGHDT and CDR2 YYEEEE. The V end was cut by 3 bases, the J end by 6 bases, with 13 bases between. This CDR3 has 13 amino acids. Here the CDR3 reads CASSSGGSGEQYF. The CDR3 DNA is TGTGCCAGCAGCTCCGGAGGATCTGGCGAGCAGTACTTC.

The chain combines TRBV18 with TRBJ1-2; D is ambiguous. V was clipped by 3 bases and J by 5 bases, with 10 bases between them. The CDR3 spans 13 residues. The germline CDR1 and CDR2 sequences are KGHSH and LQKENI. The DNA of the CDR3 is TGTGCCAGCTCACCCGCGGGAGGTTATGGCTACACCTTC. Protein sequence: CASSPAGGYGYTF.

The rearrangement uses TRBV5-8 and TRBJ1-3; D not certain. In germline, CDR1 is SGHTS, CDR2 YDEGEE. Trimming stripped 1 base from V and 0 bases from J, with 11 bases between. This CDR3 region has 16 residues. CDR3 protein: CASSLLGVYSGNTIYF. The CDR3 DNA reads TGTGCCAGCAGCTTGTTGGGAGTGTACTCTGGAAACACCATATATTTT. The full variable domain, its missing parts supplied by reference TRBV5-8 and TRBJ1-3, is EAGVTQSPTHLIKTRGQQATLRCSPISGHTSVYWYQQALGLGLQFLLWYDEGEERNRGNFPPRFSGRQFPNYSSELNVNALELEDSALYLCASSLLGVYSGNTIYFGEGSWLTVV.

The chain combines TRBV6-6 with TRBJ1-2, with a possible D match to TRBD1 (5 bases). The CDR3 consists of 14 residues. With 6 bases removed from V and 3 bases from J, the gap between germline ends came to 14 bases. Germline CDR1 is MNHNY and CDR2 is SVGAGI (reference sequence). CDR3 amino acids: CASSPPGRDYGYTF. The CDR3 DNA is TGTGCCAGCAGCCCCCCAGGGCGAGACTATGGCTACACCTTC.

A note on this clone: In the same sample, other DNA sequences code for this CDR3. This sequence joins TRBV6-1 and TRBJ2-7, with TRBD1 matching over 8 bases. Germline CDR1 is MNHNS and CDR2 is SASEGT. With 3 bases clipped from V and 1 base from J, the junction kept 5 bases outside the gene matches. This CDR3 region has 15 residues. CDR3 amino acids: CASSEAGTGSYEQYV. The CDR3 DNA reads TGTGCCAGCAGTGAGGCCGGGACAGGATCCTACGAGCAGTACGTC.

The chain joins TRBV30 to TRBJ2-1, with 10 bases aligning to TRBD2. The CDR3 consists of 15 residues. Germline V lookup: CDR1 GTSNPN, CDR2 SVGIG (reference sequence). V lost 1 base, J lost 3 bases, and 3 bases stayed unmatched. CDR3 nucleotides: TGTGCCTGGAGTGGAGCGGGAGGGGGCTACAATGAGCAGTTCTTC. This codes for CAWSGAGGGYNEQFF.

The CDR3 spells CASSPPGTDFYEQYF. The CDR3 nucleotides are TGTGCCAGTAGTCCCCCTGGGACAGATTTCTACGAGCAGTACTTC. The J gene is TRBJ2-7, the V gene TRBV19; TRBD1 aligns across 7 bases. V dropped 5 bases and J dropped 3; count of bases not matched to a gene: 10. CDR1 is LNHDA, CDR2 SQIVND, per germline (reference sequence). This CDR3 region has 15 residues.

The rearrangement links TRBV6-5 to TRBJ1-6; no definite D call. Germline V gene lookup returns CDR1 MNHEY and CDR2 SVGAGI. V was shortened by 0 bases and J by 10 bases, with 13 bases between the two germline ends. The CDR3 has 15 residues. CDR3 loop: CASSYSASTWSPLHF. CDR3 in DNA: TGTGCCAGCAGTTACTCGGCCAGTACCTGGTCACCCCTCCACTTT.

The chain uses TRBV20-1 and TRBJ2-3, with D uncertain. V was trimmed by 0 bases and J by 7 bases, leaving 5 bases between them. CDR3 length: 11 residues. Looked up from germline, CDR1 is DFQATT and CDR2 is SNEGSKA (reference sequence). Written as DNA, the CDR3 is TGCAGTGCTAGAGATCTCTATACGCAGTATTTT. It specifies CSARDLYTQYF.

The chain joins TRBV7-9 to TRBJ1-1; 7 bases map to TRBD1. The CDR3 contains 16 residues. Unmatched junction bases numbered 11, after V lost 7 bases and J lost 0 bases. Germline values: CDR1 SEHNR, CDR2 FQNEAQ (reference sequence). CDR3 nucleotide sequence: TGTGCCAGCAAAACAGGGGAGAAAATTATGAACACTGAAGCTTTCTTT. It specifies CASKTGEKIMNTEAFF.

The chain recombines TRBV4-3 with TRBJ2-1; 7 positions match TRBD1. V gave up 0 bases and J gave up 5 bases; unmatched junction bases: 4. The germline gives CDR1 LGHNA, CDR2 YSLEER. CDR3 size: 15 residues. CDR3 sequence (DNA): TGCGCCAGCAGCCAAGATCCGGGACAGAACAATGAGCAGTTCTTC. Its protein product is CASSQDPGQNNEQFF.

The chain carries TRBV5-6 and TRBJ2-5, with 7 bases identical to TRBD2. Losses at the gene ends were 7 bases for V and 5 bases for J; bases not matched to a gene: 11. This CDR3 region has 14 residues. Per the germline V gene, CDR1 is SGHDT and CDR2 is YYEEEE. The CDR3 loop is CASGIGGMVETQYF. The CDR3 DNA sequence: TGTGCCAGCGGAATCGGGGGGATGGTGGAGACCCAGTACTTC. Looking up the rest from reference TRBV5-6 and TRBJ2-5 gives the full variable domain: DAGVTQSPTHLIKTRGQQVTLRCSPKSGHDTVSWYQQALGQGPQFIFQYYEEEERQRGNFPDRFSGHQFPNYSSELNVNALLLGDSALYLCASGIGGMVETQYFGPGTRLLVL.

The chain links TRBV14 to TRBJ1-4, with 8 bases identical to TRBD1. With 5 bases clipped from V and 8 bases from J, the junction kept 10 bases outside the gene matches. Per germline, CDR1 SGHDN and CDR2 FVKESK. This CDR3 has 15 amino acids. The CDR3 protein is CASSGLRTGREKLFF. The CDR3 nucleotides are TGTGCCAGCAGCGGCTTGCGGACAGGGAGGGAAAAACTGTTTTTT.

V is TRBV19 and J is TRBJ2-3; tentatively, D is TRBD2 (6 bases). Trimming shortened V by 8 bases and J by 1 base, and 13 bases separated the two germline ends. This CDR3 is built from 14 residues. Looked up from germline, CDR1 is LNHDA and CDR2 is SQIVND (reference sequence). The DNA for the CDR3 is TGTGCCAGTCAAAAGGGACTCCGCACAGATACGCAGTATTTT. Translating gives CASQKGLRTDTQYF.